This TCR beta chain stems from a study of cytomegalovirus exposure and HLA in healthy donors. V gave up 5 bases and J gave up 8 bases; unmatched junction bases: 5. Germline V gene data show CDR1 as PRHDT and CDR2 as FYEKMQ (reference sequence). CDR3 length: 15 residues. This clone was observed once. Separate from the approximately 600-subject first cohort was the approximately 120-subject validation cohort, to which the donors belonged. Only in-frame clones appear in the TCRdb table, and some are missing; sequencing was by immunoSEQ multiplex PCR. The profile shows about 73,000 clones, 94% of them singletons.

What was sequenced was PBMCs. This receptor was identified in a young woman in good health and CMV-seronegative. This chain connects TRBV13 to TRBJ2-1; 14 nucleotides agree with TRBD2. The CDR3 region is CASSATSGGDHEQFF. CDR3 DNA sequence: TGTGCCAGCAGCGCGACTAGCGGGGGGGATCATGAGCAGTTCTTC.